Below, one T cell receptor beta chain is given with its context. The table came from immunoSEQ multiplex PCR; TCRdb's copy has only in-frame clones and leaves some out. The sample records some 300,000 clones, around four fifths being singletons. This specimen comes from a study of cytotoxic CD8 clonotypes in ibrutinib-treated CLL. The V gene lost 7 bases and the J gene lost 7 bases, with 16 bases spanning the gap. The germline CDR1 and CDR2 sequences are SGHTA and FQGTGA. The CDR3 runs 14 residues. This specimen was PBMCs, taken before ibrutinib treatment. The chain recombines TRBV7-3 with TRBJ1-4, with no clear D. The origin of this receptor is a human donor with chronic lymphocytic leukemia. Here the CDR3 reads CASKYAPFREKLFF. The CDR3 bases are TGTGCCAGCAAATACGCACCTTTCCGTGAAAAACTGTTTTTT. The full variable domain, rest sourced from reference TRBV7-3 and TRBJ1-4, is GAGVSQTPSNKVTEKGKYVELRCDPISGHTALYWYRQSLGQGPEFLIYFQGTGAADDSGLPNDRFFAVRPEGSVSTLKIQRTERGDSAVYLCASKYAPFREKLFFGSGTQLSVL.